This T cell receptor beta chain came from a study of response to subunit inactivated influenza vaccine. After removal of 5 bases from V and 9 bases from J, the junction contained 7 bases not matched to a gene. Germline CDR1 is SGHAT and CDR2 is FQNNGV. This CDR3 region has 15 residues. TCRdb re-analysed the RT-PCR reads in MiXCR, keeping a single row per CDR3 protein. The sample records roughly 620,000 distinct CDR3 sequences, approximately 10% being singletons. These data were likewise used in another study, on T cells expressing NK-cell markers. Per that paper: 5'RACE template switching with UMIs produced the TCR beta cDNA. HCMV seropositivity characterized most of the eight sequenced donors, and seronegativity one. The sorts in several experiments were restricted to alpha-beta TCR T cells by an anti-gamma-delta TCR antibody.

This specimen was PBMCs from blood, taken on the day of vaccination. The clonotype was recovered from a man aged 45-65 years who received an inactivated influenza vaccine. The rearrangement links TRBV11-2 to TRBJ2-1, with TRBD2 matching 13 bases. CDR3 DNA sequence: TGTGCCAGCAGCCCAGGACTAGCGGGAGTGATTGAGCAGTTCTTC. Its protein is CASSPGLAGVIEQFF.